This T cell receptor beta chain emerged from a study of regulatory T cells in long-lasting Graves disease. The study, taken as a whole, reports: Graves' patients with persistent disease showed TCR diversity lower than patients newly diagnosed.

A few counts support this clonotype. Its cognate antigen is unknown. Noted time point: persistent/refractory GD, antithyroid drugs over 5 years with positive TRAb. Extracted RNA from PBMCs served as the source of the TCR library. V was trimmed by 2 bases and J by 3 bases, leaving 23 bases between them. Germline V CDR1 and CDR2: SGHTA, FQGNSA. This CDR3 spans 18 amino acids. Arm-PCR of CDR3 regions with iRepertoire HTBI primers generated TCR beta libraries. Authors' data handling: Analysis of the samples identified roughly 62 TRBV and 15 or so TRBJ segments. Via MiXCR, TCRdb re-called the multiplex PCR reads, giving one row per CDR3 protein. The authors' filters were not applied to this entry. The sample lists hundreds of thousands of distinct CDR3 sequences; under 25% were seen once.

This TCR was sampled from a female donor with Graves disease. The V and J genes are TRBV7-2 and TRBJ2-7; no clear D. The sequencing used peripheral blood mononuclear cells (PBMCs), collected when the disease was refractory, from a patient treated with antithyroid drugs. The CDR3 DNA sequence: TGTGCCAGCAGCTTATGGTTTCCCCCGTCCGGTCCAAACTACGAGCAGTACTTC. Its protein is CASSLWFPPSGPNYEQYF.